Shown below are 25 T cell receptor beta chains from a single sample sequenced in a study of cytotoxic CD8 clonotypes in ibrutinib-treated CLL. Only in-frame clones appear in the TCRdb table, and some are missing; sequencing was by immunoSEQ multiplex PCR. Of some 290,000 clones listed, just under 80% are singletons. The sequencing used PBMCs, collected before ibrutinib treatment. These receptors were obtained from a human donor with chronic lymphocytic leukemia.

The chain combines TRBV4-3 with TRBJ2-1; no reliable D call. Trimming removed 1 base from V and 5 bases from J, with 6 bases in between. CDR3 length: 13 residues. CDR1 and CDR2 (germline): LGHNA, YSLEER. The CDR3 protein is CASSQGGDNEQFF. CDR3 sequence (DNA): TGCGCCAGCAGCCAAGGTGGGGACAATGAGCAGTTCTTC.

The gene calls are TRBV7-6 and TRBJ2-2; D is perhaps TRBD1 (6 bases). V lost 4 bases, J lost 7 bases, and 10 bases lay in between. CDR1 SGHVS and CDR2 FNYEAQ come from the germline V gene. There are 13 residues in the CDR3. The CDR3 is CASSSTGIGELFF. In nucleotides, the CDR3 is TGTGCCAGCAGCTCCACAGGGATCGGGGAGCTGTTTTTT.

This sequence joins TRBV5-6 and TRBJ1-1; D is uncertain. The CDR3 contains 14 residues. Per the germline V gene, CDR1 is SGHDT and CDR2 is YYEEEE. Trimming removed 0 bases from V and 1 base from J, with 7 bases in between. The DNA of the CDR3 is TGTGCCAGCAGCTTGGAGGTCTGGAACACTGAAGCTTTCTTT. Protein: CASSLEVWNTEAFF.

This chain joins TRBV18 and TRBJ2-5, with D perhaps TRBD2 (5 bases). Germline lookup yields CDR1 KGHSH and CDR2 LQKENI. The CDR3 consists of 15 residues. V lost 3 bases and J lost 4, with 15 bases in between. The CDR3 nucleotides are TGTGCCAGCTCACCCCGAGCGGCGCAAGGAGAGACCCAGTACTTC. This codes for CASSPRAAQGETQYF.

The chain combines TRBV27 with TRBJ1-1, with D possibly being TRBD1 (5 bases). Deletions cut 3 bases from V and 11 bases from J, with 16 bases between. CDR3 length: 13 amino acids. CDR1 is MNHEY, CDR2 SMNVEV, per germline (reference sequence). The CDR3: CASSFKAQGRAFF. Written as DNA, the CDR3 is TGTGCCAGCAGTTTTAAGGCTCAGGGAAGGGCTTTCTTT.

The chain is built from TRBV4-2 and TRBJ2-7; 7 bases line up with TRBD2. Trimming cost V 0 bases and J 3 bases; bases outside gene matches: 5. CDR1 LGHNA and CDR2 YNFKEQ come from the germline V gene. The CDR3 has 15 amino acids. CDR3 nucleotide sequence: TGTGCCAGCAGCCAAGATAAACAGCGGGACTACGAGCAGTACTTC. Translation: CASSQDKQRDYEQYF.

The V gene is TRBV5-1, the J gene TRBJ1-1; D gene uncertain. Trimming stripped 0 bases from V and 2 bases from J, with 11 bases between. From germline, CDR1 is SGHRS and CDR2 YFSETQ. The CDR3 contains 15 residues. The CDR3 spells CASSLVGYGNTEAFF. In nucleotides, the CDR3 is TGCGCCAGCAGCTTGGTGGGGTACGGTAACACTGAAGCTTTCTTT.

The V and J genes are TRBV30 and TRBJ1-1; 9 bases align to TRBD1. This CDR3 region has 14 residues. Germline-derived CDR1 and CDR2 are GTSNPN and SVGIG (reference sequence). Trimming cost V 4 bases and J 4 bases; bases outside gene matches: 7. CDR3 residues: CAWKAGQGGTEAFF. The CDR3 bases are TGTGCCTGGAAGGCGGGACAGGGAGGCACTGAAGCTTTCTTT.

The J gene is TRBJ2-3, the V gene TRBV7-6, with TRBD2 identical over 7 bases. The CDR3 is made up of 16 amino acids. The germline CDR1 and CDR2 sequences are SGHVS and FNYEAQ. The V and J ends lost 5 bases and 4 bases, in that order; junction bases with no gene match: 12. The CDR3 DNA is TGTGCCAGCAGCCTTCTTGCGGGAGTTGGTTCAGATACGCAGTATTTT. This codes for CASSLLAGVGSDTQYF.

This CDR3 is CAWSVVDEQFF. CDR3 DNA: TGTGCCTGGAGTGTGGTTGATGAGCAGTTCTTC. V is TRBV30 and J is TRBJ2-1; D remains ambiguous. V lost 0 bases to trimming and J lost 8 bases, with 5 bases between them. Germline V gene data show CDR1 as GTSNPN and CDR2 as SVGIG (reference sequence). This CDR3 contains 11 residues.

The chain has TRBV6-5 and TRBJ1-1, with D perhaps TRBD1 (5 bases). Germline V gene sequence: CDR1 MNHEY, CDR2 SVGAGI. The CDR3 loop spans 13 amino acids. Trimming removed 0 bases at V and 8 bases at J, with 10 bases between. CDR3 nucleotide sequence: TGTGCCAGCAGTTACTCCGGGACGGAAGAAGCTTTCTTT. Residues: CASSYSGTEEAFF.

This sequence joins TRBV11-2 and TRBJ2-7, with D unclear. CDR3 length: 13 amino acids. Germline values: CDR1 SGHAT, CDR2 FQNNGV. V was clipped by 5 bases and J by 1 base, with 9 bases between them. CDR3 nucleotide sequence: TGTGCCAGCAGCCCGCCTTGGTCCTACGAGCAGTACTTC. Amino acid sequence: CASSPPWSYEQYF.

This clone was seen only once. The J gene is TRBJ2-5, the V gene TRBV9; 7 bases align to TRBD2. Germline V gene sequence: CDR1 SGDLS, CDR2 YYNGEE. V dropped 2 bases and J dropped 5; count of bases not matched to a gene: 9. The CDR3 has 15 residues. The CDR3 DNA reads TGTGCCAGCAGCGTTGGGGGAGGGCCGCAGGAGACCCAGTACTTC. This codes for CASSVGGGPQETQYF.

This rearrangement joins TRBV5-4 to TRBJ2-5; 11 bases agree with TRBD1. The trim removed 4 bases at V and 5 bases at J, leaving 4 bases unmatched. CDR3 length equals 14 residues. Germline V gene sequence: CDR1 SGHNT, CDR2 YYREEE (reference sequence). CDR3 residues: CASSLGTGGETQYF. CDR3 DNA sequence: TGTGCCAGCAGCCTTGGGACAGGGGGGGAGACCCAGTACTTC. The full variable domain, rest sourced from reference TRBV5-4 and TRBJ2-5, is ETGVTQSPTHLIKTRGQQVTLRCSSQSGHNTVSWYQQALGQGPQFIFQYYREEENGRGNFPPRFSGLQFPNYSSELNVNALELDDSALYLCASSLGTGGETQYFGPGTRLLVL.

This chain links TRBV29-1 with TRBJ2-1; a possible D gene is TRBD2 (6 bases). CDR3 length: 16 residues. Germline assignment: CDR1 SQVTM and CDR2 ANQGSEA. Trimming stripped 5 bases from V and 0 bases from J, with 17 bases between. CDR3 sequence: CSVRASEQSSYNEQFF. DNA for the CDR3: TGCAGCGTTCGCGCTAGCGAACAGAGCTCCTACAATGAGCAGTTCTTC.

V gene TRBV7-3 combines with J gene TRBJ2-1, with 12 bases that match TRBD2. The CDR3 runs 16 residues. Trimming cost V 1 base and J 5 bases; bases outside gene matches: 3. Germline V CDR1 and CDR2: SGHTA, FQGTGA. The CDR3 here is CASSLMRTSGDNEQFF. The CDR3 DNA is TGTGCCAGCAGCTTAATGCGGACTAGCGGGGACAATGAGCAGTTCTTC.

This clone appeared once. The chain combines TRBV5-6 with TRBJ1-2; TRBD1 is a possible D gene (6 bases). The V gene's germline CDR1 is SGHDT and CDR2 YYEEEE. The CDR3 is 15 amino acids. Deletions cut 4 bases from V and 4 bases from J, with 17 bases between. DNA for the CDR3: TGTGCCAGCAGCCTCGGGGGGCAGGTCGGCTATGGCTACACCTTC. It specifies CASSLGGQVGYGYTF.

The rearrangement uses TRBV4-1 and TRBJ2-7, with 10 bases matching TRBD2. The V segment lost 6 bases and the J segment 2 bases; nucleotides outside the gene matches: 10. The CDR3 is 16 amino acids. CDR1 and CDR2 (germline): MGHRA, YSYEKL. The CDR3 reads CASSHLVAGGTYEQYF. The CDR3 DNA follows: TGCGCCAGCAGTCATTTGGTAGCGGGAGGAACCTACGAGCAGTACTTC.

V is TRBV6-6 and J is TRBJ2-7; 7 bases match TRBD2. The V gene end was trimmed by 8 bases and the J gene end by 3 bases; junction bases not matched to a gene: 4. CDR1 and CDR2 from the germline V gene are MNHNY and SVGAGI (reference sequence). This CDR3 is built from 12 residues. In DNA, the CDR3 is TGTGCCAGCTCTGCGGGAGTCTACGAGCAGTACTTC. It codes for CASSAGVYEQYF.

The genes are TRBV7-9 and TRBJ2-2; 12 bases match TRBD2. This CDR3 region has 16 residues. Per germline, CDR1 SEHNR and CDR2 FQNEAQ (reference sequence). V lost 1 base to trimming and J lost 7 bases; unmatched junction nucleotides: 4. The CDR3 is CASSLVGLAGNGELFF. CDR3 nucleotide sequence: TGTGCCAGCAGCTTAGTCGGACTAGCGGGAAACGGGGAGCTGTTTTTT.

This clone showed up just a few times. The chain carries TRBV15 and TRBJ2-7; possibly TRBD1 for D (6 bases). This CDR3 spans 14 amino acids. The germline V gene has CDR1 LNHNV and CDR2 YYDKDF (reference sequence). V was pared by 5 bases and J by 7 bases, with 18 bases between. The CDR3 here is CATSLDSIVREQYF. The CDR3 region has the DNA TGTGCCACCAGCCTGGACAGCATCGTACGTGAGCAGTACTTC.

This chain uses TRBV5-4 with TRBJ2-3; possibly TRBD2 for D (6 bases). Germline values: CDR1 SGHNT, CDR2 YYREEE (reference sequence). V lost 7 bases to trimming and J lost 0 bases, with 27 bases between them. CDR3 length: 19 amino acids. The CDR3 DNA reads TGTGCCAGCCGCCCCCAACCCATACTAGCCGTGACTAGCACAGATACGCAGTATTTT. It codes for CASRPQPILAVTSTDTQYF.

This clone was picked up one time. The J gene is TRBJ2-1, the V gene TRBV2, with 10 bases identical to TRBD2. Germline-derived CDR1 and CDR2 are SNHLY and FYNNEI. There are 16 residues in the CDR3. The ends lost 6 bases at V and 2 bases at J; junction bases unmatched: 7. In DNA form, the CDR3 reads TGTGCCAGCAGCGAAACCCTAGCGGGGGCCTACAATGAGCAGTTCTTC. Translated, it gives CASSETLAGAYNEQFF. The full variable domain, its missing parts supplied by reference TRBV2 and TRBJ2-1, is EPEVTQTPSHQVTQMGQEVILRCVPISNHLYFYWYRQILGQKVEFLVSFYNNEISEKSEIFDDQFSVERPDGSNFTLKIRSTKLEDSAMYFCASSETLAGAYNEQFFGPGTRLTVL.

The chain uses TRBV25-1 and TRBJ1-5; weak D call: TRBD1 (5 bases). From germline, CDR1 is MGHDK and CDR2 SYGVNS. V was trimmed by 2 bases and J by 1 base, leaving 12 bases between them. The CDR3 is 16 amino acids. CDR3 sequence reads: CASSEGKGLSNQPQHF. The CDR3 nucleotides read TGTGCCAGCAGTGAAGGGAAGGGGTTGAGCAATCAGCCCCAGCATTTT. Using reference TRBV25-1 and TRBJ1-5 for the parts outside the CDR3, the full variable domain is EADIYQTPRYLVIGTGKKITLECSQTMGHDKMYWYQQDPGMELHLIHYSYGVNSTEKGDLSSESTVSRIRTEHFPLTLESARPSHTSQYLCASSEGKGLSNQPQHFGDGTRLSIL.

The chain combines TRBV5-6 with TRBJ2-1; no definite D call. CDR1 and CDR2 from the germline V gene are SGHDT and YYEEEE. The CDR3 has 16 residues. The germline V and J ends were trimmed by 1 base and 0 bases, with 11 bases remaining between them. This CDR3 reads CASSLLRLLSYNEQFF. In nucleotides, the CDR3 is TGTGCCAGCAGCTTGCTCCGACTCCTCTCCTACAATGAGCAGTTCTTC.